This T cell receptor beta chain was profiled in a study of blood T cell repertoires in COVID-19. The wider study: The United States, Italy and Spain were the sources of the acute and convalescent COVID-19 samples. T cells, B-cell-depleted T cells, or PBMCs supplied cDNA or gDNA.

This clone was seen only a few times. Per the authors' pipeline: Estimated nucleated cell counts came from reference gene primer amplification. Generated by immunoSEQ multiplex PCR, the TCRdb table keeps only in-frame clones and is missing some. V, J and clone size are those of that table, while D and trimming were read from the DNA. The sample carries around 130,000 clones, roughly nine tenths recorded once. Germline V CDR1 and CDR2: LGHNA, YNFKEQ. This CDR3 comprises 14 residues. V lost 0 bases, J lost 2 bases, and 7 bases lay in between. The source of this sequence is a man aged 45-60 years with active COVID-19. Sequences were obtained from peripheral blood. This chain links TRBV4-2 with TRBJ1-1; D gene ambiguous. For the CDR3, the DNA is TGTGCCAGCAGCCAAGATGCGGCAAACACTGAAGCTTTCTTT. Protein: CASSQDAANTEAFF.